This TCR beta chain was documented in a study of blood T cells in healthy people across ages. At least ten counts were recorded for this clonotype. Next came a second PCR, run for about 6 to 12 cycles, which used a sample-barcoded 5' primer along with a J-beta primer mix. One entry per CDR3 protein results from TCRdb running MiXCR on the 5' RACE reads. The profile covers hundreds of thousands of distinct CDR3 sequences, with approximately 30% appearing a single time and roughly 14% taken by the ten largest. The CDR3 loop spans 15 amino acids. Germline CDR1 reads SGHRS; CDR2 reads YFSETQ. V lost 0 bases and J lost 5; bases outside the gene matches: 2.

The genes are TRBV5-1 and TRBJ2-5; 12 bases are shared with TRBD2. Sequences were obtained from blood. The sequence was collected from a woman of 80 years or more in good health. The CDR3 reads CASSLGTSGAETQYF. CDR3 DNA sequence: TGCGCCAGCAGCTTGGGGACTAGCGGGGCTGAGACCCAGTACTTC.